The 32 T cell receptor beta chains below all came from one sample that was sequenced in a study of T cells in Graves' hyperthyroidism and ophthalmopathy. Researchers amplified the TCR beta CDR3 regions from RNA transcripts. During a first-round RT-PCR of the TCR CDR3, the HTBI primer set was used. TCRdb redid the calling of the multiplex PCR reads with MiXCR, one entry per CDR3 protein. The table has some 560,000 distinct CDR3 sequences, approximately 15% seen once. Specimen: blood. These receptor sequences come from a woman aged 40 to 50 with Graves' hyperthyroidism.

J is TRBJ1-2 and V is TRBV28, with D unresolved. The V and J ends lost 2 bases and 2 bases respectively, with 9 bases between them. CDR1 MDHEN and CDR2 SYDVKM come from the germline V gene. The CDR3 contains 14 residues. CDR3 sequence reads: CASSLTQMNYGYTF. The CDR3, as DNA: TGTGCCAGCAGTTTAACACAGATGAACTATGGCTACACCTTC.

V is TRBV2 and J is TRBJ2-2, with D unresolved. The germline V gene encodes CDR1 SNHLY and CDR2 FYNNEI. Trimming took off 3 bases at V and 8 bases at J, with 10 bases between the two ends. This CDR3 contains 13 residues. The CDR3 protein is CASSDIPQGELFF. The CDR3 DNA reads as TGTGCCAGCAGTGACATACCCCAGGGGGAGCTGTTTTTT. Using reference TRBV2 and TRBJ2-2 for the parts outside the CDR3, the full variable domain is EPEVTQTPSHQVTQMGQEVILRCVPISNHLYFYWYRQILGQKVEFLVSFYNNEISEKSEIFDDQFSVERPDGSNFTLKIRSTKLEDSAMYFCASSDIPQGELFFGEGSRLTVL.

This sequence joins TRBV5-4 and TRBJ2-7, with 7 bases aligning to TRBD1. The CDR3 totals 14 residues. V lost 4 bases and J lost 3; bases outside the gene matches: 7. From germline, CDR1 is SGHNT and CDR2 YYREEE (reference sequence). In nucleotides, the CDR3 is TGTGCCAGCAGCCTCGGGACAGTTGACTACGAGCAGTACTTC. Translated, it gives CASSLGTVDYEQYF. The entire variable domain, with the rest obtained from reference TRBV5-4 and TRBJ2-7, is as follows: ETGVTQSPTHLIKTRGQQVTLRCSSQSGHNTVSWYQQALGQGPQFIFQYYREEENGRGNFPPRFSGLQFPNYSSELNVNALELDDSALYLCASSLGTVDYEQYFGPGTRLTVT.

This clonotype was picked up many times. V and J are TRBV6-2 or TRBV6-3 and TRBJ2-1, with D possibly matching TRBD1 (6 bases). CDR3 length: 15 amino acids. V lost 3 bases and J 3 bases, leaving 12 bases between the germline ends. From germline, CDR1 is MNHEY and CDR2 SVGEGT. The CDR3 nucleotides are TGTGCCAGCAGTTATCAGGGGAACTACTACAATGAGCAGTTCTTC. It specifies CASSYQGNYYNEQFF.

This clonotype showed up many times. This chain connects TRBV7-9 to TRBJ1-1; D gene ambiguous. The germline CDR1 and CDR2 sequences are SEHNR and FQNEAQ (reference sequence). This CDR3 region has 14 residues. Trimming cost V 0 bases and J 2 bases, with 7 bases left between them. The CDR3 here is CASSLAMFNTEAFF. CDR3 nucleotide sequence: TGTGCCAGCAGCTTAGCTATGTTTAACACTGAAGCTTTCTTT.

The V and J genes are TRBV9 and TRBJ2-3; perhaps TRBD1 as D (6 bases). Germline-derived CDR1 and CDR2 are SGDLS and YYNGEE. The CDR3 sequence is 15 residues long. V lost 1 base and J lost 4, with 13 bases in between. The CDR3 sequence is CASSVTGNYADTQYF. Written as DNA, the CDR3 is TGTGCCAGCAGCGTAACAGGGAATTATGCAGATACGCAGTATTTT.

The chain recombines TRBV25-1 with TRBJ1-6; 8 bases align to TRBD1. Germline V lookup: CDR1 MGHDK, CDR2 SYGVNS. The ends lost 4 bases at V and 10 bases at J; junction bases unmatched: 9. The CDR3 runs to 15 residues. CDR3 region: CASSVTGTGYSPLHF. The CDR3 nucleotides are TGTGCCAGCAGTGTAACCGGGACAGGATACTCACCCCTCCACTTT. Filled out from reference TRBV25-1 and TRBJ1-6, the complete variable domain reads EADIYQTPRYLVIGTGKKITLECSQTMGHDKMYWYQQDPGMELHLIHYSYGVNSTEKGDLSSESTVSRIRTEHFPLTLESARPSHTSQYLCASSVTGTGYSPLHFGNGTRLTVT.

A note on this clonotype: This clone may be a read error of a much larger clone one base away. V and J are TRBV12-3 or TRBV12-4 and TRBJ2-7, with 7 positions matching TRBD2. The CDR3 has 13 residues. Trimming at V came to 6 bases and at J to 2 bases, leaving 4 bases not matched to a gene. CDR3 amino acids: CASSFAGAYEQYF. CDR3 nucleotide sequence: TGTGCCAGCAGCTTCGCGGGGGCCTACGAGCAGTACTTC.

This clonotype was found many times. The chain joins TRBV19 to TRBJ2-2; the D is unclear. CDR1 is LNHDA, CDR2 SQIVND, per germline (reference sequence). V was clipped by 5 bases and J by 4 bases, with 8 bases between them. This CDR3 has 13 residues. The CDR3 reads CASSASATGELFF. CDR3 sequence (DNA): TGTGCCAGTAGTGCTTCCGCCACCGGGGAGCTGTTTTTT.

This clonotype appeared many times. V and J are TRBV6-1 and TRBJ2-1, with 7 bases lining up with TRBD1. The CDR3 has 14 amino acids. CDR1 is MNHNS, CDR2 SASEGT, per germline. V dropped 5 bases and J dropped 7; count of bases not matched to a gene: 8. CDR3 DNA sequence: TGTGCCAGCAGTCCCAGAGACAGGGAAAATGAGCAGTTCTTC. Residues: CASSPRDRENEQFF.

V is TRBV6-6 and J is TRBJ1-4; a possible D gene is TRBD1 (5 bases). Germline V gene sequence: CDR1 MNHNY, CDR2 SVGAGI (reference sequence). The V and J ends lost 0 bases and 4 bases respectively, with 9 bases between them. This CDR3 has 15 amino acids. CDR3 coding DNA: TGTGCCAGCAGTTACTCAGGGGCCGATAATGAAAAACTGTTTTTT. It translates to CASSYSGADNEKLFF.

This clonotype has just a few counts. The chain links TRBV3-1 to TRBJ1-5, with 9 bases identical to TRBD1. The CDR3 contains 16 residues. The ends lost 1 base at V and 4 bases at J; junction bases unmatched: 5. Germline V gives CDR1 LGHDT, CDR2 YNNKEL (reference sequence). The CDR3 region has the DNA TGTGCCAGCAGCCAAGCGGGGACAGGGAGTAATCAGCCCCAGCATTTT. Protein: CASSQAGTGSNQPQHF.

J is TRBJ2-3 and V is TRBV19; 7 bases map to TRBD2. The trim removed 8 bases at V and 2 bases at J, leaving 10 bases unmatched. The CDR3 runs 15 residues. Germline lookup yields CDR1 LNHDA and CDR2 SQIVND (reference sequence). This CDR3 is CASEETGGTTDTQYF. The CDR3, as DNA: TGTGCCAGTGAGGAAACGGGAGGCACCACAGATACGCAGTATTTT.

This clonotype is a singleton in its sample. One end of the junction does not line up with germline, which may come from a read error. This chain joins TRBV12-3 or TRBV12-4 and TRBJ2-7, with a weak D call TRBD1 (7 bases). The CDR3 loop spans 16 amino acids. CDR3 loop: CASGLSGGLVSYEQYF. The DNA of the CDR3 is TGTGCCAGCGGTTTGTCAGGGGGACTCGTCTCCTACGAGCAGTACTTC.

On this clonotype itself: A read error may be the cause here, since a much bigger clone is one base away. Given the absence of the conserved phenylalanine or tryptophan at the CDR3 end, a read error is likely. The chain joins TRBV7-9 to TRBJ1-1; D gene uncertain. V lost 3 bases, J lost 3 bases, and 8 bases lay in between. The CDR3 is made up of 13 amino acids. CDR1 is SEHNR and CDR2 is FQNEAQ in the germline V gene (reference sequence). This CDR3 is CASSFRKDTEAFL. Written as DNA, the CDR3 is TGTGCCAGCAGCTTCAGGAAAGACACTGAAGCTTTCCTT.

This clonotype was seen at least ten times. The chain carries TRBV20-1 and TRBJ2-7; tentative D call: TRBD2 (5 bases). The CDR3 extends over 15 amino acids. Germline V gene sequence: CDR1 DFQATT, CDR2 SNEGSKA (reference sequence). Trimming pared 5 bases from V and 5 bases from J, leaving 22 bases between. The CDR3: CSAEPSGLFPHEQYF. The CDR3 nucleotides read TGCAGTGCTGAACCCAGCGGACTTTTCCCCCACGAGCAGTACTTC.

The chain employs TRBV11-2 and TRBJ2-7; D is unclear. Germline values: CDR1 SGHAT, CDR2 FQNNGV. Trimming cost V 1 base and J 4 bases, with 8 bases left between them. The CDR3 has 13 residues. The CDR3 nucleotides read TGTGCCAGCAGCTTAGGAAAGCGATACGAGCAGTACTTC. As protein: CASSLGKRYEQYF.

This clonotype was seen ten or more times. The DNA for the CDR3 is TGTGCCTGGAGTGTAATTAGTGACAAGCGGCATCAGCCCCAGCATTTT. It specifies CAWSVISDKRHQPQHF. This chain joins TRBV30 and TRBJ1-5; D gene uncertain. CDR1 and CDR2 (germline): GTSNPN, SVGIG (reference sequence). V lost 0 bases and J lost 5, with 17 bases in between. This CDR3 contains 16 residues.

V and J are TRBV6-1 and TRBJ2-7; D possibly corresponds to TRBD2 (6 bases). CDR3 length: 16 residues. In germline, CDR1 is MNHNS, CDR2 SASEGT. Trimming stripped 3 bases from V and 7 bases from J, with 22 bases between. DNA for the CDR3: TGTGCCAGCAGTGAGTCAGGGACGGGAATTCGGGGGGAGCAGTACTTC. Protein sequence: CASSESGTGIRGEQYF.

The table lists this clonotype with many counts. V is TRBV5-6 and J is TRBJ2-5; 8 bases line up with TRBD2. Germline V gene sequence: CDR1 SGHDT, CDR2 YYEEEE. The CDR3 is 15 residues long. The trim removed 5 bases at V and 5 bases at J, leaving 11 bases unmatched. The CDR3 region has the DNA TGTGCCAGCAGTTCACCTTATCGGGAGGGTGAGACCCAGTACTTC. Residues: CASSSPYREGETQYF.

J is TRBJ2-7 and V is TRBV28; 7 bases are shared with TRBD1. This CDR3 has 13 residues. Trimming at V came to 7 bases and at J to 6 bases, leaving 9 bases not matched to a gene. CDR1 is MDHEN, CDR2 SYDVKM, per germline. CDR3 sequence reads: CASKSGQWGEQYF. The CDR3 DNA reads as TGTGCCAGCAAATCGGGACAGTGGGGCGAGCAGTACTTC.

The chain uses TRBV27 and TRBJ1-1; D is possibly TRBD1 (6 bases). In germline, CDR1 is MNHEY, CDR2 SMNVEV (reference sequence). The CDR3 is made up of 16 amino acids. V was pared by 2 bases and J by 5 bases, with 18 bases between. The CDR3 protein is CASSLKGRGGWTEAFF. For the CDR3, the DNA is TGTGCCAGCAGTTTAAAGGGTAGGGGGGGTTGGACTGAAGCTTTCTTT.

This clonotype has ten or more counts. This sequence joins TRBV30 and TRBJ2-7, with D perhaps TRBD1 (5 bases). V was cut by 4 bases and J by 6 bases, with 10 bases left in between. Germline lookup yields CDR1 GTSNPN and CDR2 SVGIG (reference sequence). This CDR3 contains 11 residues. The CDR3 DNA is TGTGCCTGGAACCAGGGTGCCGAGCAGTACTTC. Translating gives CAWNQGAEQYF.

This clonotype was found a few times. The chain uses TRBV6-1 and TRBJ1-2; D not certain. The CDR3 extends over 13 amino acids. The germline V and J ends were trimmed by 4 bases and 7 bases, with 13 bases remaining between them. Germline values: CDR1 MNHNS, CDR2 SASEGT. CDR3 residues: CASSAGLSGGYTF. The CDR3 coding sequence is TGTGCCAGCAGTGCGGGCCTCTCGGGTGGCTACACCTTC.

This clonotype was seen ten or more times. V is TRBV2 and J is TRBJ2-3, with D uncertain. Trimming stripped 1 base from V and 6 bases from J, with 11 bases between. CDR1 and CDR2 from the germline V gene are SNHLY and FYNNEI. CDR3 size: 14 residues. CDR3 nucleotide sequence: TGTGCCAGCAGTGAAGAAACATACGGTGATACGCAGTATTTT. Translated: CASSEETYGDTQYF. Full variable domain (missing parts from reference TRBV2 and TRBJ2-3): EPEVTQTPSHQVTQMGQEVILRCVPISNHLYFYWYRQILGQKVEFLVSFYNNEISEKSEIFDDQFSVERPDGSNFTLKIRSTKLEDSAMYFCASSEETYGDTQYFGPGTRLTVL.

The gene calls are TRBV5-1 and TRBJ2-1, with 13 bases identical to TRBD2. The CDR3 totals 16 residues. Germline loops: CDR1 SGHRS, CDR2 YFSETQ. Unmatched junction bases numbered 6, after V lost 1 base and J lost 8 bases. The CDR3: CASSLNGLAGADEQFF. CDR3 DNA sequence: TGCGCCAGCAGCTTGAACGGACTAGCGGGAGCGGATGAGCAGTTCTTC.

The CDR3 is CASSIWGPSTGELFF. CDR3 nucleotides: TGTGCCAGTAGTATCTGGGGACCATCCACCGGGGAGCTGTTTTTT. This chain uses TRBV19 with TRBJ2-2; D assignment may be TRBD1 or TRBD2 (5 bases each). V lost 3 bases and J lost 4, with 12 bases in between. Per the germline V gene, CDR1 is LNHDA and CDR2 is SQIVND (reference sequence). The CDR3 runs 15 residues. The full variable domain, completed using reference TRBV19 and TRBJ2-2, is DGGITQSPKYLFRKEGQNVTLSCEQNLNHDAMYWYRQDPGQGLRLIYYSQIVNDFQKGDIAEGYSVSREKKESFPLTVTSAQKNPTAFYLCASSIWGPSTGELFFGEGSRLTVL.

As DNA, the CDR3 is TGTGCCAGCAGGACAGGGGCCCCCCCGAACACCGGGGAGCTGTTTTTT. Residues: CASRTGAPPNTGELFF. The chain combines TRBV7-9 with TRBJ2-2; 8 bases are a match to TRBD1. CDR1 and CDR2 from the germline V gene are SEHNR and FQNEAQ (reference sequence). Germline trimming cut 6 bases from V and 0 bases from J; bases unmatched to any gene: 6. This CDR3 comprises 16 residues.

In this sample, this clonotype turned up many times. The chain has TRBV20-1 and TRBJ2-3; maybe TRBD2 (5 bases). In germline, CDR1 is DFQATT, CDR2 SNEGSKA (reference sequence). The CDR3 runs 16 residues. V was clipped by 5 bases and J by 2 bases, with 20 bases between them. The CDR3 region is CSAPIRWAGLTDTQYF. For the CDR3, the DNA is TGCAGTGCTCCCATACGGTGGGCGGGCCTCACAGATACGCAGTATTTT.

This clonotype came up many times. The chain links TRBV18 to TRBJ2-1, with TRBD1 matching 9 bases. The V gene end was trimmed by 0 bases and the J gene end by 4 bases; junction bases not matched to a gene: 4. Germline loops: CDR1 KGHSH, CDR2 LQKENI. The CDR3 has 16 residues. The CDR3 sequence: CASSPPGQGGYNEQFF. The CDR3, as DNA: TGTGCCAGCTCACCACCGGGACAGGGAGGGTACAATGAGCAGTTCTTC. The variable domain in full, completed from reference TRBV18 and TRBJ2-1, reads NAGVMQNPRHLVRRRGQEARLRCSPMKGHSHVYWYRQLPEEGLKFMVYLQKENIIDESGMPKERFSAEFPKEGPSILRIQQVVRGDSAAYFCASSPPGQGGYNEQFFGPGTRLTVL.

The chain links TRBV19 to TRBJ1-6; no firm D call. Germline CDR1 LNHDA, CDR2 SQIVND (reference sequence). The germline V and J ends were trimmed by 3 bases and 3 bases, with 6 bases remaining between them. The CDR3 totals 14 residues. CDR3 nucleotide sequence: TGTGCCAGTAGTATGGGGAACTATAATTCACCCCTCCACTTT. This sequence encodes CASSMGNYNSPLHF.

The table lists this clonotype with many counts. The chain employs TRBV6-1 and TRBJ1-5, with unresolved D. This CDR3 spans 13 amino acids. Germline V gene sequence: CDR1 MNHNS, CDR2 SASEGT. Deletions cut 4 bases from V and 0 bases from J, with 4 bases between. The CDR3 sequence is CASSVNSNQPQHF. The DNA of the CDR3 is TGTGCCAGCAGTGTTAATAGCAATCAGCCCCAGCATTTT.